Below, 30 T cell receptor beta chains from the same sample are listed, as sequenced in a study of blood T cells in healthy people across ages. The authors ran a second PCR of about 6 to 11 cycles using a sample-barcoded 5' primer and a J-beta primer mix. TCRdb itself ran the 5' RACE reads through MiXCR, one entry per CDR3 protein. The repertoire includes hundreds of thousands of distinct CDR3 sequences, roughly 21% of them detected once, and 3.5% to 4% sits in the top ten. The specimen sequenced was blood. The receptors derive from a man in his 70s in good health.

This clonotype was recorded a few times. The CDR3 does not end in the conserved phenylalanine or tryptophan, so this is likely a read error. The chain employs TRBV18 and TRBJ1-4, with a possible D match to TRBD1 (5 bases). The CDR3 extends over 13 amino acids. Per the germline V gene, CDR1 is KGHSH and CDR2 is LQKENI. Written as DNA, the CDR3 is TGTGCCGGCTCACCAGGGAATAATGAAAAACTGTTTTCT. Translated: CAGSPGNNEKLFS.

CDR3 residues: CASSQDPLGKLFF. The CDR3 DNA follows: TGTGCCAGCAGCCAGGATCCCCTTGGGAAACTGTTTTTT. V is TRBV3-1 and J is TRBJ1-4, with D unresolved. Trimming removed 3 bases at V and 11 bases at J, with 13 bases between. The germline gives CDR1 LGHDT, CDR2 YNNKEL (reference sequence). The length of the CDR3 is 13 residues.

This chain uses TRBV7-3 with TRBJ2-5; TRBD1 is a possible D gene (6 bases). The germline gives CDR1 SGHTA, CDR2 FQGTGA. Between the trimmed V and J ends, which lost 5 bases and 2 bases, there was a span of 18 bases. The CDR3 spans 16 residues. Here the CDR3 DNA reads TGTGCCAGCAGCCCCCCTTTACAGGGTCGGCAAGAGACCCAGTACTTC. Translating it yields CASSPPLQGRQETQYF.

This rearrangement joins TRBV7-9 to TRBJ2-7; 9 nucleotides line up with TRBD1. The CDR3 spans 14 residues. V shed 7 bases, J shed 5 bases, and the junction held 9 bases outside the gene matches. Germline assignment: CDR1 SEHNR and CDR2 FQNEAQ (reference sequence). The DNA for the CDR3 is TGTGCCAGCAACTCAGGACAGGGGATCGACGAGCAGTACTTC. This codes for CASNSGQGIDEQYF.

The V call is TRBV10-3, the J call TRBJ2-1; D not certain. CDR1 is ENHRY, CDR2 SYGVKD, per germline. The length of the CDR3 is 12 residues. V was trimmed by 6 bases and J by 5 bases, leaving 8 bases between them. This CDR3 reads CAISDTNNEQFF. CDR3 DNA sequence: TGTGCCATCAGCGACACCAACAATGAGCAGTTCTTC.

This clonotype was observed a few times. The CDR3, as DNA: TGTGCCACCAGCCTGGCACAAGAGACCCAGTACTTC. Protein: CATSLAQETQYF. V gene TRBV15 combines with J gene TRBJ2-5; D uncertain. The CDR3 extends over 12 amino acids. Trimming pared 5 bases from V and 2 bases from J, leaving 6 bases between. Germline V gene data show CDR1 as LNHNV and CDR2 as YYDKDF (reference sequence).

The J gene is TRBJ2-5, the V gene TRBV12-3 or TRBV12-4, with D possibly being TRBD1 (5 bases). The CDR3 covers 13 residues. Trimming removed 1 base at V and 6 bases at J, with 9 bases between. This chain's CDR3 is CASSLGGPQTQYF. In nucleotides, the CDR3 is TGTGCCAGCAGTTTAGGGGGCCCACAGACCCAGTACTTC.

The chain is built from TRBV20-1 and TRBJ2-5; 8 bases are a match to TRBD2. The better agreement between TRBJ2-1 and the DNA end casts doubt on the J call. CDR1 DFQATT and CDR2 SNEGSKA come from the germline V gene (reference sequence). There are 14 residues in the CDR3. As DNA, the CDR3 is TGCAGTGCTTCCGCTCTAGCGGGCCACAATGAGCAGTTCTTC. Translating it yields CSASALAGHNEQFF.

The chain joins TRBV5-1 to TRBJ2-7; no reliable D call. This CDR3 is built from 13 residues. Trimming shortened V by 5 bases and J by 4 bases, and 13 bases separated the two germline ends. CDR1 and CDR2 from the germline V gene are SGHRS and YFSETQ. In DNA form, the CDR3 reads TGCGCCAGCAGTAGTGCGCCGAATTACGAGCAGTACTTC. This gives the protein CASSSAPNYEQYF.

The chain is built from TRBV24-1 and TRBJ2-5; 14 bases fit TRBD2. Germline trimming cut 4 bases from V and 4 bases from J; bases unmatched to any gene: 4. Germline CDR1 and CDR2: KGHDR and SFDVKD. This CDR3 is 16 amino acids long. This CDR3 reads CATSDRGLAGGETQYF. CDR3 in DNA: TGTGCCACCAGTGACCGAGGACTAGCGGGAGGAGAGACCCAGTACTTC.

In this sample, this clonotype turned up a few times. V usage is TRBV20-1 and J usage is TRBJ2-5, with D possibly being TRBD1 (6 bases). V was pared by 6 bases and J by 2 bases, with 16 bases between. The CDR3 consists of 14 residues. Germline-derived CDR1 and CDR2 are DFQATT and SNEGSKA (reference sequence). CDR3 region: CSAPVGGDQETQYF. The CDR3 DNA reads as TGCAGTGCCCCCGTAGGGGGAGATCAAGAGACCCAGTACTTC.

The rearrangement joins TRBV6-2 or TRBV6-3 to TRBJ1-3; 10 bases are shared with TRBD1. This CDR3 has 15 residues. V dropped 6 bases and J dropped 4; count of bases not matched to a gene: 6. CDR1 is MNHEY, CDR2 SVGEGT, per germline. The CDR3 sequence is CASRRTGGDGNTIYF. As DNA, the CDR3 is TGTGCCAGCAGAAGGACAGGGGGAGACGGAAACACCATATATTTT.

This clonotype was seen only a few times. The J gene is TRBJ2-5, the V gene TRBV4-1; possible D gene TRBD2, 5 bases. TRBJ2-7 matches the DNA end more closely, so the J call is doubtful. From germline, CDR1 is MGHRA and CDR2 YSYEKL. The CDR3 sequence is 16 residues long. The CDR3 here is CASSQDVGAALYEQYF. The CDR3 DNA reads TGCGCCAGCAGCCAAGACGTGGGAGCGGCCCTTTACGAGCAGTACTTC.

This clonotype was counted between two and nine times. The CDR3 spells CASSTGQGEQPQHF. The CDR3 bases are TGTGCCAGCTCAACTGGACAGGGCGAACAGCCCCAGCATTTT. The chain joins TRBV18 to TRBJ1-5; 8 bases align to TRBD1. Germline values: CDR1 KGHSH, CDR2 LQKENI. CDR3 length: 14 residues. J gave up 7 bases and V 5 bases, and 7 bases lay outside the gene matches. Combining the CDR3 with reference TRBV18 and TRBJ1-5 gives the whole variable domain NAGVMQNPRHLVRRRGQEARLRCSPMKGHSHVYWYRQLPEEGLKFMVYLQKENIIDESGMPKERFSAEFPKEGPSILRIQQVVRGDSAAYFCASSTGQGEQPQHFGDGTRLSIL.

In this sample, this clonotype turned up a few times. Written as DNA, the CDR3 is TGTGCCACCAGCAGAGATCTTACAGGTGGAGGACCAACTAATGAAAAACTGTTTTTT. Translation: CATSRDLTGGGPTNEKLFF. This sequence joins TRBV15 and TRBJ1-4, with a weak D call TRBD1 (5 bases). The CDR3 has 19 residues. The V gene's germline CDR1 is LNHNV and CDR2 YYDKDF (reference sequence). Trimming pared 0 bases from V and 0 bases from J, leaving 17 bases between. The whole variable domain, filled in from reference TRBV15 and TRBJ1-4, reads DAMVIQNPRYQVTQFGKPVTLSCSQTLNHNVMYWYQQKSSQAPKLLFHYYDKDFNNEADTPDNFQSRRPNTSFCFLDIRSPGLGDTAMYLCATSRDLTGGGPTNEKLFFGSGTQLSVL.

J is TRBJ2-5 and V is TRBV20-1, with D possibly TRBD2 on 5 matching bases. Matching the DNA end better, TRBJ2-7 makes the J call doubtful. The CDR3 totals 15 residues. Germline CDR1 is DFQATT and CDR2 is SNEGSKA (reference sequence). Written as DNA, the CDR3 is TGCAGTGCTAGTGAGGGCGGTTTTAGCTCCTACGAGCAGTACTTC. As protein: CSASEGGFSSYEQYF.

The J gene is TRBJ2-2, the V gene TRBV10-3; 7 bases are a match to TRBD2. The CDR3 spans 14 residues. Per the germline V gene, CDR1 is ENHRY and CDR2 is SYGVKD. V shed 5 bases, J shed 3 bases, and the junction held 3 bases outside the gene matches. CDR3 amino acids: CAISPAGDTGELFF. The DNA of the CDR3 is TGTGCCATCAGTCCCGCGGGAGACACCGGGGAGCTGTTTTTT.

The V and J genes are TRBV27 and TRBJ2-7; no clear D. Germline CDR1 reads MNHEY; CDR2 reads SMNVEV (reference sequence). The CDR3 extends over 15 amino acids. V lost 2 bases and J lost 3, with 14 bases in between. The CDR3, as DNA: TGTGCCAGCAGTTTAGCCGGCAGTCACCTCTACGAGCAGTACTTC. This translates into CASSLAGSHLYEQYF.

In its sample, this clonotype was seen a few times. This rearrangement joins TRBV14 to TRBJ2-1; the match to TRBD2 covers 9 bases. Germline-derived CDR1 and CDR2 are SGHDN and FVKESK. Unmatched junction bases numbered 6, after V lost 3 bases and J lost 3 bases. CDR3 size: 16 residues. CDR3 in DNA: TGTGCCAGCAGCCAGCTGACTAGCGGAGTCTACAATGAGCAGTTCTTC. Residues: CASSQLTSGVYNEQFF. Complete variable domain (other parts from reference TRBV14 and TRBJ2-1): EAGVTQFPSHSVIEKGQTVTLRCDPISGHDNLYWYRRVMGKEIKFLLHFVKESKQDESGMPNNRFLAERTGGTYSTLKVQPAELEDSGVYFCASSQLTSGVYNEQFFGPGTRLTVL.

This sequence joins TRBV9 and TRBJ2-1, with a possible D match to TRBD2 (6 bases). The CDR3 runs to 13 residues. The V gene lost 3 bases and the J gene lost 10 bases, with 14 bases spanning the gap. Germline CDR1 reads SGDLS; CDR2 reads YYNGEE. The CDR3 DNA reads TGTGCCAGCAGCGGTAGCGGAGCACGCGAGCAGTTCTTC. Translation gives CASSGSGAREQFF.

The chain employs TRBV5-5 and TRBJ2-7; 9 nucleotides match TRBD1. The CDR3 extends over 14 amino acids. Germline-derived CDR1 and CDR2 are SGHKS and YYEKEE (reference sequence). Unmatched junction bases numbered 7, after V lost 4 bases and J lost 5 bases. The CDR3 is CASSRGTGKDEQYF. Written as DNA, the CDR3 is TGTGCCAGCAGCCGAGGGACAGGGAAAGACGAGCAGTACTTC.

This clonotype has just a few counts. The chain combines TRBV5-1 with TRBJ2-7, with 8 bases fitting TRBD1. Germline V gene sequence: CDR1 SGHRS, CDR2 YFSETQ. This CDR3 contains 14 residues. J lost 7 bases, V lost 7 bases, and 13 bases had no gene match. The CDR3 bases are TGCGCCAGCTTACCGGACAGGGAGTCGGGTGAGCAGTACTTC. Residues: CASLPDRESGEQYF.

V and J are TRBV5-1 and TRBJ2-1; the match to TRBD2 covers 8 bases. CDR3 size: 16 residues. CDR1 and CDR2 from the germline V gene are SGHRS and YFSETQ. After removal of 0 bases from V and 4 bases from J, the junction contained 6 bases not matched to a gene. The CDR3 nucleotides read TGCGCCAGCAGCTTGGATAGCGGGACCCTTTACAATGAGCAGTTCTTC. Translated: CASSLDSGTLYNEQFF. Based on the CDR3 plus reference TRBV5-1 and TRBJ2-1, the full variable domain is KAGVTQTPRYLIKTRGQQVTLSCSPISGHRSVSWYQQTPGQGLQFLFEYFSETQRNKGNFPGRFSGRQFSNSRSEMNVSTLELGDSALYLCASSLDSGTLYNEQFFGPGTRLTVL.

This clonotype was found a few times. CDR3 nucleotide sequence: TGTGCCAGCAGCTCTGGACTAGCGGGAGTGTTGGTTACGCAGTATTTT. Amino acids: CASSSGLAGVLVTQYF. The chain combines TRBV7-9 with TRBJ2-3, with TRBD2 identical over 13 bases. J was trimmed by 8 bases and V by 4 bases; bases with no gene match: 9. Germline V gene sequence: CDR1 SEHNR, CDR2 FQNEAQ (reference sequence). There are 16 residues in the CDR3.

To note about this clonotype: At one boundary the junction diverges from the germline segment, which might be a read error. The chain couples TRBV2 to TRBJ2-2, with 7 bases lining up with TRBD2. The V gene's germline CDR1 is SNHLY and CDR2 FYNNEI. The CDR3 loop spans 15 amino acids. The CDR3 spells CVSSEGGPIPGELFF. The CDR3 bases are TGTGTCAGCAGCGAGGGAGGGCCCATTCCCGGGGAGCTGTTTTTT.

This clonotype was observed a handful of times. V gene TRBV24-1 combines with J gene TRBJ2-5; 11 nucleotides match TRBD2. The J call may be wrong; the DNA end is better matched by TRBJ2-1. CDR1 and CDR2 (germline): KGHDR, SFDVKD. The CDR3 is 16 amino acids. The CDR3 loop is CATSVHGTSGYNEQFF. CDR3 sequence (DNA): TGTGCCACCAGTGTCCACGGGACTAGCGGTTACAATGAGCAGTTCTTC.

This clonotype was observed many times. This chain connects TRBV5-1 to TRBJ1-4, with 11 bases matching TRBD1. The CDR3 loop spans 15 amino acids. V was clipped by 0 bases and J by 7 bases; unmatched bases: 2. Germline-derived CDR1 and CDR2 are SGHRS and YFSETQ. The CDR3 region has the DNA TGCGCCAGCAGCTTGGCCGGGACAGGGGGTGAAAAACTGTTTTTT. Translation gives CASSLAGTGGEKLFF.

The rearrangement links TRBV5-6 to TRBJ1-1; 8 positions match TRBD1. CDR3 length: 15 amino acids. CDR1 is SGHDT and CDR2 is YYEEEE in the germline V gene. J lost 5 bases, V lost 4 bases, and 10 bases had no gene match. DNA for the CDR3: TGTGCCAGCAGCCAGAGACAGGGGCTGGGAACTGAAGCTTTCTTT. As protein: CASSQRQGLGTEAFF. The full variable domain, its missing parts supplied by reference TRBV5-6 and TRBJ1-1, is DAGVTQSPTHLIKTRGQQVTLRCSPKSGHDTVSWYQQALGQGPQFIFQYYEEEERQRGNFPDRFSGHQFPNYSSELNVNALLLGDSALYLCASSQRQGLGTEAFFGQGTRLTVV.

The CDR3 DNA reads TGCGCCAGCAGCGTAACCGGGACTAGCGGGAGATACGAGCAGTACTTC. Translation gives CASSVTGTSGRYEQYF. This chain joins TRBV5-1 and TRBJ2-1; 14 bases are shared with TRBD2. The DNA end is a closer match to TRBJ2-7, so the J assignment may be wrong. CDR1 SGHRS and CDR2 YFSETQ come from the germline V gene. This CDR3 has 16 amino acids.

This clonotype showed up just a few times. The rearrangement joins TRBV20-1 to TRBJ2-5, with D possibly TRBD2 on 6 matching bases. CDR1 DFQATT and CDR2 SNEGSKA come from the germline V gene (reference sequence). The CDR3 is 15 amino acids. The V end was cut by 3 bases, the J end by 0 bases, with 14 bases between. CDR3 sequence: CSARTGDGYQETQYF. CDR3 nucleotides: TGCAGTGCTAGGACGGGGGACGGATACCAAGAGACCCAGTACTTC.